The T cell receptor beta chain under discussion was sequenced for a study of T cell repertoires in cytomegalovirus infection. Study findings and constraints: The cumulative frequency of public TCR beta families identified carriers of CMV plus the relevant HLA.

TCRdb used MiXCR to reprocess the reads, holding one entry per CDR3 protein. Of approximately 990,000 distinct CDR3 sequences detected, 30% to 40% appear once; the ten largest clones hold about 14%. Trimming left V 0 bases short and J 4 bases short, with 13 bases between. Germline CDR1 and CDR2: SGHTS and YDEGEE. The CDR3 is made up of 15 amino acids. This clonotype was counted once. Its target is not known. This chain connects TRBV5-8 to TRBJ1-1, with TRBD1 as a possible D gene (5 bases). The sequence derives from a human donor in good health (CMV status not recorded). Some clones in this sample may be carry-over from other donors' samples. The source material was cultured CD8+ T cells from PBMCs, sampled from culture after CMV antigen stimulation. As DNA, the CDR3 is TGTGCCAGCAGCTTGGACGTTCGGGGGACCACTGAAGCTTTCTTT. Amino acid sequence: CASSLDVRGTTEAFF.